Following are 15 T cell receptor beta chains from one sample sequenced in a study of T-cell memory formation after mild COVID-19. Using its own MiXCR run on the 5' RACE reads, TCRdb lists one record per CDR3 protein. The sample comprises 120,000 or so distinct CDR3 sequences, 15% to 20% of which are singletons, and 4.5% to 5.5% rests with the top ten. The sample was PBMCs or a T cell subset sorted from them (not recorded which). The receptors were gathered from a man aged 18 to 30 who had mild COVID-19 (a few samples of this study predate the infection). Cell type and time point are not known.

This chain uses TRBV7-3 with TRBJ2-5; D gene uncertain. The CDR3 extends over 13 amino acids. The V and J ends lost 5 bases and 2 bases respectively, with 9 bases between them. The germline CDR1 and CDR2 sequences are SGHTA and FQGTGA. CDR3 in DNA: TGTGCCAGCAGCATGGGGAATCAAGAGACCCAGTACTTC. Residues: CASSMGNQETQYF.

This clonotype was observed a handful of times. CDR3 DNA sequence: TGTGCCAGCAGACCCGGGGTAGAATCCTACAATGAGCAGTTCTTC. This translates into CASRPGVESYNEQFF. The chain employs TRBV7-2 and TRBJ2-1; a possible D gene is TRBD2 (5 bases). Germline V gene sequence: CDR1 SGHTA, CDR2 FQGNSA. The CDR3 covers 15 residues. Trimming cost V 6 bases and J 1 base, with 13 bases left between them.

This clonotype was recorded a few times. The chain combines TRBV12-3 or TRBV12-4 with TRBJ1-6; possibly TRBD1 for D (5 bases). CDR3 size: 14 residues. V was shortened by 5 bases and J by 9 bases, with 14 bases between the two germline ends. CDR3 protein: CASSLRDVGSPLHF. The CDR3 nucleotides are TGTGCCAGCAGTCTCCGGGACGTCGGTTCACCCCTCCACTTT.

CDR3 sequence reads: CASSPPGREETQYF. CDR3 sequence (DNA): TGCGCCAGCAGCCCACCGGGACGAGAGGAGACCCAGTACTTC. The chain carries TRBV5-1 and TRBJ2-5, with D possibly being TRBD1 or TRBD2 (5 bases each). CDR1 and CDR2 (germline): SGHRS, YFSETQ. CDR3 length: 14 residues. The V end lost 4 bases, the J end lost 5 bases, and 15 bases lay between the germline ends.

This clonotype was seen many times. V is TRBV5-1 and J is TRBJ2-3, with 8 bases aligning to TRBD2. The CDR3 runs 16 residues. V trimming: 1 base; J trimming: 9 bases; junction bases outside the gene matches: 13. Germline V gene lookup returns CDR1 SGHRS and CDR2 YFSETQ. In DNA, the CDR3 is TGCGCCAGCAGCTTGACGGTGTATCGGGGGGGCCGCACGCAGTATTTT. It encodes CASSLTVYRGGRTQYF.

CDR3 coding DNA: TGTGCCAGCAGCTTAGGGGTTGGGACAGGGGGAGAGACCCAGTACTTC. Its protein product is CASSLGVGTGGETQYF. The chain carries TRBV7-2 and TRBJ2-5, with 11 bases aligning to TRBD1. The CDR3 has 16 amino acids. The V gene end was trimmed by 1 base and the J gene end by 4 bases; junction bases not matched to a gene: 5. In germline, CDR1 is SGHTA, CDR2 FQGNSA.

This clonotype was found a few times. This rearrangement joins TRBV7-9 to TRBJ1-1; 7 nucleotides agree with TRBD1. Germline V gene sequence: CDR1 SEHNR, CDR2 FQNEAQ (reference sequence). The CDR3 length is 13 residues. V shed 10 bases and J 5 bases; nucleotides not matched to a gene: 10. The CDR3 DNA is TGTGCCAACGCGAGGGGGCTAGGAACTGAAGCTTTCTTT. It specifies CANARGLGTEAFF.

This clonotype was counted ten times or more. This chain uses TRBV3-1 with TRBJ2-5; perhaps TRBD2 as D (6 bases). The CDR3 covers 14 residues. The germline V and J ends were trimmed by 6 bases and 4 bases, with 15 bases remaining between them. Looked up from germline, CDR1 is LGHDT and CDR2 is YNNKEL (reference sequence). In nucleotides, the CDR3 is TGTGCCAGCAGTCCGGGAGAAGGGTTAGAGACCCAGTACTTC. This sequence encodes CASSPGEGLETQYF.

This clonotype was seen more than once but under ten times. The V call is TRBV20-1, the J call TRBJ1-3, with D possibly TRBD1 on 5 matching bases. CDR3 size: 13 residues. V was shortened by 6 bases and J by 1 base, with 10 bases between the two germline ends. CDR1 and CDR2 (germline): DFQATT, SNEGSKA (reference sequence). In nucleotides, the CDR3 is TGCAGTGCCCTGACAGCATCTGGAAACACCATATATTTT. This encodes CSALTASGNTIYF.

This clonotype was observed a handful of times. CDR3 loop: CASSPIWSSYNEQFF. CDR3 sequence (DNA): TGTGCCAGCTCACCGATCTGGAGCTCCTACAATGAGCAGTTCTTC. The V call is TRBV18, the J call TRBJ2-1; D is undetermined. The CDR3 contains 15 residues. The germline V gene has CDR1 KGHSH and CDR2 LQKENI. V lost 3 bases to trimming and J lost 0 bases, with 9 bases between them. Based on the CDR3 plus reference TRBV18 and TRBJ2-1, the full variable domain is NAGVMQNPRHLVRRRGQEARLRCSPMKGHSHVYWYRQLPEEGLKFMVYLQKENIIDESGMPKERFSAEFPKEGPSILRIQQVVRGDSAAYFCASSPIWSSYNEQFFGPGTRLTVL.

This sequence joins TRBV7-2 and TRBJ2-1, with D possibly called TRBD1 or TRBD2 (6 bases each). This CDR3 spans 15 amino acids. The germline V and J ends were trimmed by 5 bases and 10 bases, with 21 bases remaining between them. Germline V gene lookup returns CDR1 SGHTA and CDR2 FQGNSA. The CDR3 bases are TGTGCCAGCAGCGGACGGGGGCCCCTCGTCGTGGAGCAGTTCTTC. Translation: CASSGRGPLVVEQFF.

The chain is built from TRBV28 and TRBJ2-7, with 7 nucleotides matching TRBD1. The CDR3 contains 15 residues. V lost 5 bases, J lost 5 bases, and 12 bases stayed unmatched. CDR1 is MDHEN, CDR2 SYDVKM, per germline. The CDR3: CASSPRRTGNNEQYV. Here the CDR3 DNA reads TGTGCCAGCAGTCCTAGGCGGACAGGAAATAACGAGCAGTACGTC.

The chain links TRBV7-9 to TRBJ2-6, with TRBD1 identical over 9 bases. This CDR3 contains 15 residues. The V gene end was trimmed by 4 bases and the J gene end by 2 bases; junction bases not matched to a gene: 0. Looked up from germline, CDR1 is SEHNR and CDR2 is FQNEAQ (reference sequence). The CDR3 DNA is TGTGCCAGCAGCTGGACAGGGGCTGGGGCCAACGTCCTGACTTTC. Amino acids: CASSWTGAGANVLTF.

This clonotype has just a few counts. J is TRBJ2-3 and V is TRBV6-2 or TRBV6-3; perhaps TRBD2 as D (6 bases). V was cut by 7 bases and J by 1 base, with 15 bases left in between. The CDR3 is 15 residues long. Germline V gene lookup returns CDR1 MNHEY and CDR2 SVGEGT. The CDR3 reads CASKRRASGTDTQYF. CDR3 in DNA: TGTGCCAGCAAAAGGAGGGCTAGCGGCACAGATACGCAGTATTTT.

This clonotype was counted only a few times. V gene TRBV7-6 combines with J gene TRBJ2-1; 7 positions agree with TRBD1. Germline V gives CDR1 SGHVS, CDR2 FNYEAQ. J gave up 7 bases and V 4 bases, and 7 bases lay outside the gene matches. CDR3 length equals 14 residues. The CDR3 loop is CASSSGTATNEQFF. The CDR3 DNA is TGTGCCAGCAGCTCCGGGACAGCCACTAATGAGCAGTTCTTC.